The T cell receptor (beta chain) described here comes from a study of naive and memory T cell subsets. RNA was extracted from 2 to 2.5 ml of whole blood of healthy adults. The library had UMIs added by 3' ligation of an oligonucleotide to TCR cDNA. Reverse transcription of blood and skin TCR RNA was primed at alpha and beta constant regions. TCRdb reprocessed the 5' RACE reads via MiXCR and lists one record per CDR3 protein. The sample lists about 22,000 distinct CDR3 sequences; about 4.4% were seen once. This clonotype occurred many times. V shed 3 bases and J 1 base; nucleotides not matched to a gene: 8. Germline-derived CDR1 and CDR2 are LNHDA and SQIVND (reference sequence). The CDR3 spans 20 residues.

This receptor was obtained from a male donor in good health. The V gene is TRBV19, the J gene TRBJ2-6; 14 bases are shared with TRBD2. The CDR3: CASSIGGTSGSLSGANVLTF. The CDR3 coding sequence is TGTGCCAGTAGTATTGGCGGGACTAGCGGGAGCTTGTCTGGGGCCAACGTCCTGACTTTC.